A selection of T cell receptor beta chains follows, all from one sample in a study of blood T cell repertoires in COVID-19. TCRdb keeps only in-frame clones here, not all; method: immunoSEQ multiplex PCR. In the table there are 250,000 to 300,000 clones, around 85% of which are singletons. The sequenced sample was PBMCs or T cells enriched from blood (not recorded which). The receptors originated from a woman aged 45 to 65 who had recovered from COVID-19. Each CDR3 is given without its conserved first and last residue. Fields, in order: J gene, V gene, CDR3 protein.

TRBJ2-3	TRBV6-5	ASNPVRTDTQY
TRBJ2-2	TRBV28	TYQVTGVPGELF
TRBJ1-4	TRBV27	ASSATGTGEKLF
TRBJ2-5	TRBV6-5	ASTFSGTQY
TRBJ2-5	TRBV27	ASSLRGAQETQY
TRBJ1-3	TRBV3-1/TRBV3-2	ASTRNLQALSGNTIY
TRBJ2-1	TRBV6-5	ASSRTSGRYNEQF
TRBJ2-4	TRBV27	ASSTWTGQNIQY
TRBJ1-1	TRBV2	ASSAYRRNTEAF
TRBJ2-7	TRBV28	ASSSPLGTHLGEQY
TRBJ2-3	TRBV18	ASSPALAGVGTDTQY
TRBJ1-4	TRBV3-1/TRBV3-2	ASSRRRDSTQKLF
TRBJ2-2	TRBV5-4	ASSFDRVNTGELF
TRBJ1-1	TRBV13	ASSLDSYTEAF
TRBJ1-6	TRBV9	ASSVGSGRVISPLH
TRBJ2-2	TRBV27	ASSYLQGKTGELF
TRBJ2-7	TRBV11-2	ASSRTGLAGSYEQY